The source of this TCR beta chain is a study of T cell responses to AZD1222 COVID-19 vaccine. From germline, CDR1 is LGHNA and CDR2 YSLEER. V lost 0 bases to trimming and J lost 3 bases, with 8 bases between them. This CDR3 is 14 amino acids long. Overall study results and limits: Donor demographics were predominantly white British with a female majority; clonal diversity may be underestimated.

This table comes from immunoSEQ multiplex PCR, and its TCRdb copy is limited to in-frame clones, with some not included. Seen here are over 90,000 clones, 88% observed once, and the top ten hold roughly 22%. Concerning this clone: Its antigen remains unidentified.

The clonotype originates from an adult in good health. This chain joins TRBV4-3 and TRBJ1-1; D uncertain. Sample: peripheral blood, taken on day 0 of AZD1222 vaccination. CDR3 amino acids: CASSQDTSDTEAFF. Written as DNA, the CDR3 is TGCGCCAGCAGCCAAGACACGTCGGACACTGAAGCTTTCTTT.